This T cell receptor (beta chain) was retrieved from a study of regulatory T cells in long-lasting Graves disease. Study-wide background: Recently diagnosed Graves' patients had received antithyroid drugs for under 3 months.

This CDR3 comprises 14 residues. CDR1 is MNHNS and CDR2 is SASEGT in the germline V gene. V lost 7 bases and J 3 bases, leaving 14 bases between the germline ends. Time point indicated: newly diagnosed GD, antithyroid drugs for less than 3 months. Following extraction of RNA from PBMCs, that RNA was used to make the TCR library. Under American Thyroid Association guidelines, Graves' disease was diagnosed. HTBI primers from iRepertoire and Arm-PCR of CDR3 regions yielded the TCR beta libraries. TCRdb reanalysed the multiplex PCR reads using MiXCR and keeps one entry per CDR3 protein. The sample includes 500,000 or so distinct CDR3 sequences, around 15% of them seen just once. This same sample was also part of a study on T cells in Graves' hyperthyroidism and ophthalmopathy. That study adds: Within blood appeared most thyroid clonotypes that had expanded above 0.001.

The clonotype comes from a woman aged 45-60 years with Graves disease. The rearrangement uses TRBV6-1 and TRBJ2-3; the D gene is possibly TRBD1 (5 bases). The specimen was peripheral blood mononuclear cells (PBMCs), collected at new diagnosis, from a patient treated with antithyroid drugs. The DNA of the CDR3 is TGTGCCAGCACTAAGAGGCAGGGAACAGATACGCAGTATTTT. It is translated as CASTKRQGTDTQYF.